This T cell receptor (beta chain) is from a study of cytomegalovirus exposure and HLA in healthy donors. Each of the donors was a healthy bone marrow donor. After removal of 0 bases from V and 5 bases from J, the junction contained 0 bases not matched to a gene. Germline V gene lookup returns CDR1 GTSNPN and CDR2 SVGIG (reference sequence). CDR3 length: 13 amino acids. Primers included in the PCR were 60 Vbeta and 13 Jbeta primers. Measured with immunoSEQ multiplex PCR; TCRdb has only the in-frame clones, and not every one. The sample has 180,000 or so clones; about four fifths are singletons. As to this clone: What it recognizes is unknown.

Study-level results: Per a prior analysis, the majority of TCR beta V segments were productive roughly 87% or roughly 30% of the time. For TCR beta chains, V- and J-gene trimming was later linked to a missense DCLRE1C variant. The authors later found most CMV-associated TCR beta chains appeared HLA-restricted.

The chain is built from TRBV30 and TRBJ2-7; 11 bases fit TRBD2. The sequence came from a female donor in good health and CMV-seronegative. Sample: PBMCs. CDR3 sequence reads: CAWSVLAGDEQYF. CDR3 DNA sequence: TGTGCCTGGAGTGTACTAGCGGGAGACGAGCAGTACTTC.